Listed below are T cell receptor beta chains from one sample, sequenced in a study of regulatory T cells in long-lasting Graves disease. MiXCR, run by TCRdb on the multiplex PCR reads, gives a single entry per CDR3 protein. The sample lists 440,000 or so distinct CDR3 sequences, about 16% seen once, with over 15% in the top ten. These data also featured in a second study, about T cells in Graves' hyperthyroidism and ophthalmopathy.

Sequenced here: peripheral blood mononuclear cells (PBMCs), sampled at new diagnosis, from a patient treated with antithyroid drugs. These receptor sequences come from a young woman with Graves disease. CDR3s include the opening cysteine and the closing phenylalanine or tryptophan. The D gene is left open where the match is weak. Some rows mark clone size as missing; the rest say once, few, many or name a class of expanded clone.

J | D | size | V | CDR3 | DNA
TRBJ2-1 | . | few | TRBV5-1 | CASSLDHYNEQFF | TGCGCCAGCAGCCTCGACCACTACAATGAGCAGTTCTTC
TRBJ2-3 | . | many | TRBV11-2 | CASSLVGDTQYF | TGTGCCAGCAGCTTAGTGGGAGATACGCAGTATTTT
TRBJ2-7 | . | many | TRBV6-2/TRBV6-3 | CASSYSRPRPSTGEQYF | TGTGCCAGCAGTTACTCACGCCCCCGGCCCAGTACGGGCGAGCAGTACTTC
TRBJ2-5 | . | . | TRBV29-1 | CSVEKGQTQYF | TGCAGCGTTGAAAAGGGACAGACCCAGTACTTC
TRBJ1-4 | . | . | TRBV7-9 | CASSLTTDPLEKLFF | TGTGCCAGCAGCCTCACGACGGATCCTCTCGAAAAACTGTTTTTT
TRBJ2-1 | TRBD2 | many | TRBV10-3 | CAISVTSIYEQFF | TGTGCCATCAGCGTGACTAGCATCTATGAGCAGTTCTTC
TRBJ2-1 | . | few | TRBV6-1 | CASTPGSRRARAYNEQFF | TGTGCCAGCACCCCCGGATCACGGAGGGCCCGGGCCTACAATGAGCAGTTCTTC
TRBJ2-5 | . | many | TRBV2 | CASSPTGTGQETQYF | TGTGCCAGCAGTCCGACCGGGACGGGACAAGAGACCCAGTACTTC
TRBJ2-1 | . | many | TRBV20-1 | CSARNSVRTNNEQFF | TGCAGTGCTAGAAATAGCGTCCGTACCAACAATGAGCAGTTCTTC
TRBJ1-2 | . | many | TRBV20-1 | CSAPRSGYTF | TGCAGTGCTCCTCGAAGTGGCTACACCTTC
TRBJ1-3 | TRBD1 | . | TRBV4-1 | CASSQEGGQGGNTIYF | TGCGCCAGCAGCCAAGAGGGCGGACAGGGAGGAAACACCATATATTTT
TRBJ2-1 | . | many | TRBV11-2 | CASSLVPGTRRDINEQFF | TGTGCCAGCAGCTTAGTTCCCGGGACTCGGAGGGATATCAATGAGCAGTTCTTC
TRBJ2-3 | . | . | TRBV29-1 | CSVESGGLTDTQYF | TGCAGCGTTGAAAGTGGGGGGCTGACCGATACGCAGTATTTT
TRBJ2-7 | . | . | TRBV5-6 | CASSLSSGTRSYEQYF | TGTGCCAGCAGCTTGAGTTCCGGGACACGCTCCTACGAGCAGTACTTC
TRBJ2-7 | TRBD2 | . | TRBV5-1 | CASSPLVSGRQISYEQYF | TGCGCCAGCAGCCCGCTAGTTAGCGGGAGGCAAATCTCCTACGAGCAGTACTTC
TRBJ2-1 | . | few | TRBV5-1 | CASSLDPRYNEQFF | TGCGCCAGCAGCTTGGACCCCCGGTACAATGAGCAGTTCTTC
TRBJ1-2 | TRBD1 | many | TRBV7-3 | CASSPLGQGGGYTF | TGTGCCAGCAGCCCATTAGGACAGGGAGGTGGCTACACCTTC
TRBJ2-2 | TRBD2 | . | TRBV19 | CASRWEGASTGELFF | TGTGCCAGTAGATGGGAGGGCGCGAGCACCGGGGAGCTGTTTTTT
TRBJ2-3 | TRBD2 | . | TRBV12-3/TRBV12-4 | CASSLTSGFVTDTQYF | TGTGCCAGCAGTTTAACTAGCGGGTTCGTAACAGATACGCAGTATTTT
TRBJ1-5 | TRBD1 | . | TRBV19 | CASSIAAGGRQPQHF | TGTGCCAGTAGTATAGCGGCAGGGGGCAGACAGCCCCAGCATTTT
TRBJ2-1 | TRBD2 | many | TRBV10-3 | CAIRDGTSGRVNEQFF | TGTGCCATCAGGGATGGCACTAGCGGGAGGGTGAATGAGCAGTTCTTC
TRBJ2-7 | . | . | TRBV19 | CASTHGGENEQYF | TGTGCCAGTACCCACGGGGGAGAAAACGAGCAGTACTTC
TRBJ1-5 | TRBD1 | few | TRBV15 | CATSKTGDSNQPQHF | TGTGCCACCAGCAAAACAGGGGATAGCAATCAGCCCCAGCATTTT
TRBJ2-3 | . | . | TRBV19 | CASRLRGGENTDTQYF | TGTGCCAGTAGGTTGAGGGGCGGGGAAAACACAGATACGCAGTATTTT
TRBJ2-1 | TRBD2 | . | TRBV6-1 | CASATSGSIRSYNEQFF | TGTGCCAGCGCCACTAGCGGGAGTATTAGGTCCTACAATGAGCAGTTCTTC
TRBJ2-7 | . | many | TRBV7-9 | CASSLEWRYEQYF | TGTGCCAGCAGCTTAGAGTGGAGGTACGAGCAGTACTTC
TRBJ1-5 | . | many | TRBV18 | CASSPSGQATNQPQHF | TGTGCCAGCTCACCCTCCGGGCAGGCCACCAATCAGCCCCAGCATTTT
TRBJ2-1 | . | many | TRBV10-3 | CAISDSPSTGRDEQFF | TGTGCCATCAGTGACTCTCCTTCGACAGGTAGGGATGAGCAGTTCTTC
TRBJ1-1 | TRBD1 | . | TRBV19 | CASQPTGANTEAFF | TGTGCCAGTCAACCGACAGGGGCGAACACTGAAGCTTTCTTT
TRBJ2-1 | TRBD2 | . | TRBV15 | CATSSLGTSGYNEQFF | TGTGCCACCAGCAGTTTAGGGACTAGCGGTTACAATGAGCAGTTCTTC
TRBJ2-5 | . | many | TRBV20-1 | CSARRVPGGQETQYF | TGCAGTGCTAGAAGGGTCCCGGGCGGGCAAGAGACCCAGTACTTC
TRBJ1-1 | . | . | TRBV19 | CASSILENTEAFF | TGTGCCAGTAGTATACTTGAGAACACTGAAGCTTTCTTT
TRBJ2-1 | TRBD2 | few | TRBV6-1 | CASSEGSLAGAGYNEQFF | TGTGCCAGCAGTGAAGGGAGCCTAGCGGGAGCGGGCTACAATGAGCAGTTCTTC
TRBJ2-5 | TRBD1 | few | TRBV5-1 | CASGVTGGTETQYF | TGCGCCAGCGGAGTAACAGGGGGCACGGAGACCCAGTACTTC